This T cell receptor (beta chain) appears in the sequencing data of a study of tumor-infiltrating lymphocytes in primary liver carcinoma. Study conclusions and caveats: Tumor region pairs shared more overlap than did tumor-adjacent and tumor-blood pairs. A significantly higher top-250-clone fraction was found in tumors than in blood (p = 0.039).

This CDR3 contains 14 residues. Co-extraction of both nucleic acids (RNA and DNA) used about 20-34 mg of unsorted bulk tissue. Details on this clonotype: Its matching antigen is unknown. This may be a read error: a much more frequent sequence differs by one nucleotide.

Making TCR beta cDNA involved around 520 ng total RNA and a constant-region primer. Amplification in three nested multiplex PCR rounds with slightly modified ARM-PCR gave rise to TCR beta libraries. It was with TRBV1-TRBV30 forward primers and a C-beta reverse primer that the first two PCR rounds were run, at around 11 cycles each. TCRdb recomputed calls from the multiplex PCR reads with MiXCR, one row per CDR3 protein. This sample has around 70,000 distinct CDR3 sequences; approximately 74% occur once, and the top ten carry about 27%. The chain uses TRBV12-3 or TRBV12-4 and TRBJ2-2; weak D call: TRBD1 (6 bases). The sample consisted of liver tumor tissue from sampling region 4. Subset described: tumor region T4, right-lateral pole. This TCR was recovered from a man in his forties with primary liver carcinoma and hepatitis B virus infection. CDR3 sequence reads: CASSGQFGSGELSF. In DNA, the CDR3 is TGTGCCAGCTCTGGACAGTTTGGGTCCGGGGAGCTGTCTTTT.